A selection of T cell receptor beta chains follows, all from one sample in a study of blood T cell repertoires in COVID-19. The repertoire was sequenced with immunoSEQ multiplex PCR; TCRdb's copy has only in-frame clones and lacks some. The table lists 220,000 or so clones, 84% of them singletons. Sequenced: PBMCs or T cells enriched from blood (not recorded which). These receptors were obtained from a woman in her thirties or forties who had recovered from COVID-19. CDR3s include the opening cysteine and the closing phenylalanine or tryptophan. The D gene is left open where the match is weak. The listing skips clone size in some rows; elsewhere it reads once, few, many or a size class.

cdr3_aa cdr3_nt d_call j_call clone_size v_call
CASRETATNYGYTF TGTGCCAGTAGGGAGACAGCTACTAACTATGGCTACACCTTC - TRBJ1-2 - TRBV19
CASSRQFYGYTF TGTGCCAGCAGTAGACAGTTCTATGGCTACACCTTC - TRBJ1-2 - TRBV6-5
CASSHQGQLDSPLHF TGTGCCAGCAGCCATCAGGGCCAGCTTGATTCACCCCTCCACTTT - TRBJ1-6 - TRBV7-9
CASTEGGQLAEAFF TGTGCCAGTACCGAAGGGGGACAGCTCGCTGAAGCTTTCTTT TRBD1 TRBJ1-1 - TRBV19
CASSPPSRGGTDTQYF TGTGCCAGCAGTCCGCCCAGCAGGGGAGGGACAGATACGCAGTATTTT - TRBJ2-3 - TRBV28
CASSLSSDSSYNSPLHF TGTGCCAGCAGTTTATCCAGTGACTCATCCTATAATTCACCCCTCCACTTT - TRBJ1-6 - TRBV28
CASSLRQTKNIQYF TGTGCCAGCAGCCTGAGACAGACCAAAAACATTCAGTACTTC - TRBJ2-4 - TRBV7-2
CASRPLASSPLHF TGTGCCAGTCGACCATTGGCTAGTTCACCCCTCCACTTT - TRBJ1-6 - TRBV28
CASSLRQDRGEETQYF TGTGCCAGCAGCTTACGACAAGACAGGGGTGAAGAGACCCAGTACTTC TRBD1 TRBJ2-5 once TRBV7-2
CASSPTSTGTYGYTF TGTGCCAGCAGCCCGACCTCTACAGGGACCTATGGCTACACCTTC - TRBJ1-2 few TRBV5-4
CASSHLGHTEAFF TGTGCCAGCAGCCATCTCGGTCACACTGAAGCTTTCTTT - TRBJ1-1 - TRBV3-1/TRBV3-2
CASSQLAPAEGTQYF TGTGCCAGCAGCCAACTAGCGCCAGCGGAAGGAACGCAGTATTTT - TRBJ2-3 - TRBV3-1/TRBV3-2
CASSQGTGTNYGYTF TGCGCCAGCAGCCAGGGTACAGGGACGAACTATGGCTACACCTTC - TRBJ1-2 once TRBV4-3
CASSWGGQQETQYF TGTGCCAGCAGTTGGGGCGGACAGCAAGAGACCCAGTACTTC - TRBJ2-5 - TRBV6-5
CASGTGDEKLFF TGTGCCAGTGGGACAGGGGACGAAAAACTGTTTTTT TRBD1 TRBJ1-4 - TRBV19
CASSFPYGTGNGYTF TGTGCCAGTAGTTTCCCCTACGGGACAGGGAATGGCTACACCTTC TRBD1 TRBJ1-2 - TRBV19
CASRRDTNNEQFF TGTGCCAGCCGAAGGGACACCAACAATGAGCAGTTCTTC - TRBJ2-1 - TRBV6-6
CAWSSGQSKRDGYTF TGTGCCTGGAGTTCCGGACAGAGCAAAAGAGACGGCTACACCTTC - TRBJ1-2 once TRBV30
CASTRQGTAEAFF TGTGCCAGCACGAGACAGGGCACCGCTGAAGCTTTCTTT TRBD1 TRBJ1-1 - TRBV27
CASSPSGTENTEAFF TGTGCCAGCTCTCCCTCCGGGACAGAAAACACTGAAGCTTTCTTT TRBD1 TRBJ1-1 - TRBV18
CASSLESGAGNTGELFF TGTGCCAGCAGCTTAGAATCAGGGGCGGGGAACACCGGGGAGCTGTTTTTT - TRBJ2-2 - TRBV7-2
CATSDPDRGAPVYTF TGTGCCACCAGTGATCCGGACAGGGGAGCGCCGGTTTACACCTTC TRBD1 TRBJ1-2 - TRBV24-1
CASSLAGGGYNEQFF TGCGCCAGCAGCTTAGCGGGAGGGGGATACAATGAGCAGTTCTTC TRBD2 TRBJ2-1 - TRBV5-1
CASYSPGDSAGELFF TGTGCCAGCTATTCTCCGGGAGATTCGGCCGGGGAGCTGTTTTTT - TRBJ2-2 - TRBV7-9
CASRASGNQPQHF TGTGCCAGCAGGGCTTCAGGTAATCAGCCCCAGCATTTT - TRBJ1-5 - TRBV28
CASSLLRVRTGELFF TGTGCCAGCAGCTTATTGCGTGTGCGCACCGGGGAGCTGTTTTTT - TRBJ2-2 - TRBV7-8
CASSVEDASEAFF TGTGCCAGCAGCGTAGAAGATGCGTCTGAAGCTTTCTTT - TRBJ1-1 - TRBV9
CASSESRRGNQPQHF TGCGCCAGCAGTGAGTCGAGGAGGGGCAATCAGCCCCAGCATTTT - TRBJ1-5 - TRBV10-1
CASSEGQATYGYTF TGTGCCAGCAGCGAGGGACAGGCGACTTATGGCTACACCTTC TRBD1 TRBJ1-2 - TRBV13
CASSSGVGYGYTF TGTGCCAGCAGTTCAGGGGTCGGCTATGGCTACACCTTC - TRBJ1-2 - TRBV28
CASTPGATSGTDTQYF TGTGCCAGTACCCCTGGCGCGACTAGCGGGACAGATACGCAGTATTTT TRBD2 TRBJ2-3 - TRBV19
CASSLGRPGAGELFF TGTGCCAGCAGCTTAGGACGGCCCGGAGCCGGGGAGCTGTTTTTT - TRBJ2-2 - TRBV7-8
CASSQDSPSHTQYF TGTGCCAGCAGCCAAGATAGCCCGTCCCATACGCAGTATTTT - TRBJ2-3 - TRBV14
CASTMWGGEAFF TGTGCCAGCACCATGTGGGGGGGTGAAGCTTTCTTT - TRBJ1-1 - TRBV28
CASSSHRGGSGELFF TGTGCCAGCAGCTCGCACAGGGGTGGGTCCGGGGAGCTGTTTTTT TRBD1 TRBJ2-2 - TRBV11-3